This T cell receptor beta chain came from a study of cytomegalovirus exposure and HLA in healthy donors. Study as a whole: Approximately 200 million T cells yielded 117 million unique TCR beta sequences in earlier analysis. Findings of the study overall: Most TCR sequences were seen very rarely across donors, but some public TCRs occurred in many.

This clone was observed once. Its antigen is still unknown. PCR amplification relied on 60 Vbeta primers (plus 13 Jbeta primers). Clones were read by immunoSEQ multiplex PCR, and TCRdb kept only the in-frame ones, dropping some. The profile shows about 190,000 clones, roughly 80% of them singletons. CDR1 is ENHRY, CDR2 SYGVKD, per germline. This CDR3 has 14 amino acids. The V end lost 4 bases, the J end lost 6 bases, and 15 bases lay between the germline ends. The source of this sequence is a woman aged 18 to 35 in good health and CMV-seronegative. This rearrangement joins TRBV10-3 to TRBJ1-2; D perhaps matches TRBD1 (6 bases). Input material: PBMCs. The CDR3 DNA sequence: TGTGCCATCAGTGTTATCGGACAGAGGAATGGCTACACCTTC. Translating it yields CAISVIGQRNGYTF.